One sample yielded the 23 T cell receptor beta chains listed below, sequenced in a study of blood T cell repertoires in COVID-19. Assay: immunoSEQ multiplex PCR; the TCRdb copy retains only in-frame clones and omits some. The data hold 220,000 or so clones, with around 90% observed a single time. The specimen was peripheral blood. All receptors derive from a man aged 60-69 years who had recovered from COVID-19.

V and J are TRBV5-4 and TRBJ1-6; 9 nucleotides line up with TRBD1. The CDR3 consists of 17 residues. V trimming: 4 bases; J trimming: 8 bases; junction bases outside the gene matches: 13. Looked up from germline, CDR1 is SGHNT and CDR2 is YYREEE (reference sequence). The DNA of the CDR3 is TGTGCCAGCAGCATCAGAGGACAGGGGAGAATTGATTCACCCCTCCACTTT. Translating it yields CASSIRGQGRIDSPLHF.

Only a few counts were recorded for this clone. DNA for the CDR3: TGTGCCAGCAGTTCGGACAGGGTGAAGTCGGACTATGGCTACACCTTC. Translated, it gives CASSSDRVKSDYGYTF. The rearrangement uses TRBV6-5 and TRBJ1-2; 8 positions match TRBD1. CDR3 length: 16 amino acids. Germline V gives CDR1 MNHEY, CDR2 SVGAGI. V shed 4 bases and J 3 bases; nucleotides not matched to a gene: 10.

The CDR3, as DNA: TGTGCCAGCAGTGTCCCATCGGGACAGGGGTACTTC. This encodes CASSVPSGQGYF. The chain has TRBV2 and TRBJ2-7; 9 nucleotides align to TRBD1. This CDR3 has 12 residues. The trim removed 4 bases at V and 12 bases at J, leaving 7 bases unmatched. Germline V gives CDR1 SNHLY, CDR2 FYNNEI.

The rearrangement joins TRBV7-9 to TRBJ1-2; TRBD1 matches 8 bases. Germline V gives CDR1 SEHNR, CDR2 FQNEAQ (reference sequence). V lost 4 bases, J lost 6 bases, and 13 bases stayed unmatched. CDR3 length: 16 residues. The CDR3 here is CASSSWEGTGGNGYTF. Here the CDR3 DNA reads TGTGCCAGCAGCTCCTGGGAGGGGACAGGAGGTAATGGCTACACCTTC.

This clone was recorded once. The rearrangement uses TRBV7-6 and TRBJ2-7; weak D call: TRBD1 (5 bases). V lost 6 bases to trimming and J lost 4 bases, with 19 bases between them. The CDR3 length is 15 residues. Germline CDR1 is SGHVS and CDR2 is FNYEAQ. This CDR3 reads CASSPGGALAYEQYF. The CDR3 DNA follows: TGTGCCAGCAGTCCTGGTGGGGCTCTGGCGTACGAGCAGTACTTC.

The chain has TRBV27 and TRBJ2-7; TRBD1 aligns across 11 bases. The germline gives CDR1 MNHEY, CDR2 SMNVEV (reference sequence). The CDR3 length is 15 residues. Germline trimming cut 6 bases from V and 3 bases from J; bases unmatched to any gene: 7. Here the CDR3 reads CASRSAGTGGYEQYF. CDR3 bases: TGTGCCAGCAGGTCAGCCGGGACAGGGGGCTACGAGCAGTACTTC.

Worth noting for this clone: At the DNA level, this CDR3 is encoded by other sequences in the same sample as well. The genes are TRBV9 and TRBJ1-6; TRBD1 aligns across 8 bases. V lost 0 bases and J lost 7; bases outside the gene matches: 0. Germline V gives CDR1 SGDLS, CDR2 YYNGEE. The CDR3 is made up of 14 amino acids. The CDR3 region has the DNA TGTGCCAGCAGCGTAGGACAGGGGAATTCACCCCTCCACTTT. Its protein product is CASSVGQGNSPLHF.

V usage is TRBV11-2 and J usage is TRBJ2-3; possibly TRBD2 for D (6 bases). Germline V lookup: CDR1 SGHAT, CDR2 FQNNGV. The CDR3 runs to 14 residues. Trimming left V 1 base short and J 5 bases short, with 10 bases between. The DNA of the CDR3 is TGTGCCAGCAGCTTAGCACTAGCAGTAGATACGCAGTATTTT. Translation: CASSLALAVDTQYF.

This chain links TRBV5-4 with TRBJ2-3, with TRBD2 as a possible D gene (5 bases). The germline CDR1 and CDR2 sequences are SGHNT and YYREEE (reference sequence). V was shortened by 4 bases and J by 0 bases, with 15 bases between the two germline ends. The CDR3 runs to 16 residues. CDR3 protein: CASSLGVAPSTDTQYF. Here the CDR3 DNA reads TGTGCCAGCAGCCTCGGGGTAGCTCCTAGCACAGATACGCAGTATTTT.

This rearrangement joins TRBV9 to TRBJ2-1, with D possibly matching TRBD2 (6 bases). V gave up 0 bases and J gave up 5 bases, with 18 bases separating them. This CDR3 is 17 amino acids long. The germline gives CDR1 SGDLS, CDR2 YYNGEE. CDR3 protein: CASSVDTRFGGDNEQFF. The CDR3 bases are TGTGCCAGCAGCGTAGATACAAGGTTCGGGGGAGACAATGAGCAGTTCTTC.

The rearrangement joins TRBV5-1 to TRBJ1-2, with 8 bases lining up with TRBD1. CDR3 length: 15 amino acids. V shed 0 bases, J shed 7 bases, and the junction held 8 bases outside the gene matches. CDR1 SGHRS and CDR2 YFSETQ come from the germline V gene. The CDR3 loop is CASSLAPGGDPGYTF. CDR3 nucleotides: TGCGCCAGCAGCTTGGCCCCAGGGGGCGACCCTGGCTACACCTTC.

This chain joins TRBV29-1 and TRBJ2-7, with D tentatively TRBD2 (5 bases). V was shortened by 0 bases and J by 1 base, with 7 bases between the two germline ends. Germline V gene sequence: CDR1 SQVTM, CDR2 ANQGSEA. The CDR3 totals 13 residues. The CDR3 spells CSVEDSGSYEQYF. Here the CDR3 DNA reads TGCAGCGTTGAAGATTCGGGGTCCTACGAGCAGTACTTC.

The chain carries TRBV24-1 and TRBJ2-3; perhaps TRBD2 as D (5 bases). Trimming removed 6 bases from V and 11 bases from J, with 11 bases in between. The germline V gene encodes CDR1 KGHDR and CDR2 SFDVKD. The CDR3 has 11 amino acids. The DNA of the CDR3 is TGTGCCACCAGTTCGGGAAGCGAGCAGTATTTT. This encodes CATSSGSEQYF.

V usage is TRBV27 and J usage is TRBJ1-5; D is possibly TRBD1 (5 bases). This CDR3 contains 13 residues. The ends were cut back, 2 bases at V and 7 bases at J, with 9 bases in the middle. Germline CDR1 and CDR2: MNHEY and SMNVEV (reference sequence). The CDR3 here is CASSLRGGQPQHF. The CDR3 DNA follows: TGTGCCAGCAGTTTAAGGGGAGGGCAGCCCCAGCATTTT.

The chain recombines TRBV27 with TRBJ2-2, with 15 bases aligning to TRBD2. CDR1 is MNHEY and CDR2 is SMNVEV in the germline V gene (reference sequence). The CDR3 has 17 residues. With V trimmed by 3 bases and J by 7 bases, 6 bases remained unmatched. CDR3 sequence: CASSFRTSGRAIGELFF. The CDR3 DNA reads TGTGCCAGCAGTTTTAGGACTAGCGGGAGGGCCATCGGGGAGCTGTTTTTT.

The V call is TRBV30, the J call TRBJ2-6; TRBD1 aligns across 7 bases. This CDR3 has 13 amino acids. The ends lost 5 bases at V and 2 bases at J; junction bases unmatched: 0. Germline V gene data show CDR1 as GTSNPN and CDR2 as SVGIG (reference sequence). CDR3 bases: TGTGCCTGGGACAGGGCTGGGGCCAACGTCCTGACTTTC. It codes for CAWDRAGANVLTF.

The gene calls are TRBV4-1 and TRBJ2-3, with TRBD2 matching over 9 bases. With 2 bases clipped from V and 2 bases from J, the junction kept 5 bases outside the gene matches. The CDR3 runs to 16 residues. The V gene's germline CDR1 is MGHRA and CDR2 YSYEKL. This CDR3 reads CASSQLAGVPTDTQYF. The CDR3 DNA is TGCGCCAGCAGCCAATTAGCGGGAGTCCCCACAGATACGCAGTATTTT.

The chain is built from TRBV5-1 and TRBJ2-7, with D possibly matching TRBD1 (5 bases). V gave up 3 bases and J gave up 0 bases, with 10 bases separating them. The CDR3 sequence is 14 residues long. Germline V gene sequence: CDR1 SGHRS, CDR2 YFSETQ. The CDR3 spells CASSSTGPSYEQYF. The DNA of the CDR3 is TGCGCCAGCAGCTCCACAGGACCCTCCTACGAGCAGTACTTC.

As DNA, the CDR3 is TGTGCCACCAGCAGAGGGGGCGAAGCAGCCTACGGGTATTTT. This translates into CATSRGGEAAYGYF. The chain employs TRBV15 and TRBJ2-3; a weak D match, TRBD1 (5 bases). Germline CDR1 reads LNHNV; CDR2 reads YYDKDF (reference sequence). This CDR3 has 14 amino acids. Trimming removed 1 base from V and 14 bases from J, with 19 bases in between.

The gene calls are TRBV19 and TRBJ1-5, with a possible D match to TRBD1 (6 bases). Germline-derived CDR1 and CDR2 are LNHDA and SQIVND (reference sequence). This CDR3 comprises 17 residues. Trimming pared 6 bases from V and 2 bases from J, leaving 20 bases between. CDR3 DNA: TGTGCCAGTAGCATCCCGGGGGGGGCGACCGGCAATCAGCCCCAGCATTTT. The encoded protein is CASSIPGGATGNQPQHF.

This rearrangement joins TRBV6-5 to TRBJ1-2, with a weak D call TRBD1 (5 bases). Germline V lookup: CDR1 MNHEY, CDR2 SVGAGI. The CDR3 has 13 residues. The V and J ends lost 7 bases and 7 bases respectively, with 16 bases between them. CDR3 region: CASTLGNGGGYTF. As DNA, the CDR3 is TGTGCCAGCACTCTCGGGAACGGGGGTGGCTACACCTTC.

This clone was picked up one time. V and J are TRBV4-1 and TRBJ1-5; TRBD1 aligns across 10 bases. There are 16 residues in the CDR3. Germline V CDR1 and CDR2: MGHRA, YSYEKL. V was clipped by 4 bases and J by 3 bases; unmatched bases: 6. Here the CDR3 reads CASSPPDRGPNQPQHF. The CDR3 DNA is TGCGCCAGCAGCCCCCCTGACAGGGGGCCCAATCAGCCCCAGCATTTT.

This chain connects TRBV30 to TRBJ1-3, with unresolved D. Trimming took off 1 base at V and 0 bases at J, with 4 bases between the two ends. The length of the CDR3 is 13 residues. The V gene's germline CDR1 is GTSNPN and CDR2 SVGIG (reference sequence). The CDR3 spells CAWSAGSGNTIYF. CDR3 nucleotide sequence: TGTGCCTGGAGTGCAGGCTCTGGAAACACCATATATTTT.